A selection of T cell receptor beta chains follows, all from one sample in a study of tumor-infiltrating lymphocytes in oesophageal squamous cell carcinoma. Via MiXCR, TCRdb re-called the PCR reads, giving one row per CDR3 protein. The sample has about 14,000 distinct CDR3 sequences, 46% seen once. Sequencing was done on a sample of blood. The receptors derive from a male donor with esophageal squamous cell carcinoma. Both conserved end residues are part of each CDR3. The D gene is left open where the match is weak. Size values are once, few and many counts, or a class for expanded clones, and some rows have none.

.	once	TRBV7-9	TRBJ1-2	TGTGCCAGCAGCTTAGTCGGCAGCTATGGCTACACCTTC	CASSLVGSYGYTF
.	.	TRBV7-3	TRBJ2-3	TGTGCCAGCAGCTTAAGGGGGATAGTTACCGATACGCAGTATTTT	CASSLRGIVTDTQYF
TRBD1	few	TRBV7-2	TRBJ2-5	TGTGCCAGCAGCCCGACAGGGGTAGAGACCCAGTACTTC	CASSPTGVETQYF
TRBD2	.	TRBV5-6	TRBJ2-3	TGTGCCAGCAGCACACTAGCGGGGTTCACAGATACGCAGTATTTT	CASSTLAGFTDTQYF
.	.	TRBV7-6	TRBJ2-3	TGTGCCAGCAGCTTAGGGCGGGTAAGAAGGACAGATACGCAGTATTTT	CASSLGRVRRTDTQYF
TRBD1	many	TRBV28	TRBJ2-1	TGTGCCAGCCGACAGGGGGCCTATGAGCAGTTCTTC	CASRQGAYEQFF
.	few	TRBV10-2	TRBJ2-5	TGCGCCAGCAGTGAGATTGGGGGAGTGGAGACCCAGTACTTC	CASSEIGGVETQYF
.	.	TRBV7-9	TRBJ2-5	TGTGCCAGCAGCTTAGCGCAGAACAGTCTACAAGAGACCCAGTACTTC	CASSLAQNSLQETQYF
TRBD2	.	TRBV24-1	TRBJ2-1	TGTGCCACCAGTGATCCCGGAACTAGCGGGAGGGCTGGTGAGCAGTTCTTC	CATSDPGTSGRAGEQFF
TRBD1	.	TRBV7-9	TRBJ1-2	TGTGCCAGCAGCTTAGCTACTCAGACAGGGCACGGCTACACCTTC	CASSLATQTGHGYTF
.	few	TRBV7-3	TRBJ2-5	TGTGCCAGCAGCCCCGGCGGTGGAGGGACCCAGTACTTC	CASSPGGGGTQYF
TRBD2	.	TRBV7-3	TRBJ2-2	TGTGCCAGCAGCCACTCTAGCGGGGGGGCCCTTGCGAACACCGGGGAGCTGTTTTTT	CASSHSSGGALANTGELFF
TRBD2	many	TRBV10-3	TRBJ2-5	TGTGCCATCTCTGGACGGGAGGGCCAGGGGGAGACCCAGTACTTC	CAISGREGQGETQYF
TRBD1	medium-sized	TRBV6-1	TRBJ2-3	TGTGCCAGCAACCGGGACAGGGTCCTGACAGATACGCAGTATTTT	CASNRDRVLTDTQYF
.	.	TRBV4-2	TRBJ2-1	TGTGCCAGCAGCCAGGAGACCGGGTCAAATGAGCAGTTCTTC	CASSQETGSNEQFF
TRBD2	many	TRBV24-1	TRBJ2-1	TGTGCCACCAGTGATTTGACGGGAGGATCCTACAATGAGCAGTTCTTC	CATSDLTGGSYNEQFF
TRBD1	.	TRBV7-8	TRBJ2-4	TGTGCCAGCAGCTTAGGAAGGGACAGAAAACAGTACTTC	CASSLGRDRKQYF
TRBD2	medium-sized	TRBV6-1	TRBJ2-7	TGTGCCAGCAGTGAAACTAGCGGTAGCTCCTACGAGCAGTACTTC	CASSETSGSSYEQYF
.	medium-sized	TRBV7-6	TRBJ2-7	TGTGCCAGCAGCCCAGAAGAGGCGCGGGATATCTACAATGAGCAGTACTTC	CASSPEEARDIYNEQYF
.	many	TRBV14	TRBJ2-5	TGTGCCAGCAGCCAAATTTACGGGAAAGGAGAGACCCAGTACTTC	CASSQIYGKGETQYF
.	few	TRBV10-3	TRBJ2-1	TGTGCCATCAGTGACCTAACGGAAGAGCAGTTCTTC	CAISDLTEEQFF
TRBD2	few	TRBV7-6	TRBJ2-1	TGTGCCAGCAGCTCAGCGGGAAACTACAATGAGCAGTTCTTC	CASSSAGNYNEQFF
.	.	TRBV12-3/TRBV12-4	TRBJ2-7	TGTGCCAGCAGAAGGAGAGGGAGAGGTTCAGATACGCAGTACTTC	CASRRRGRGSDTQYF
.	many	TRBV11-3	TRBJ1-1	TGTGCCAGCAGCCGGGTCAGGGGAAACACTGAAGCTTTCTTT	CASSRVRGNTEAFF
TRBD1	.	TRBV7-2	TRBJ2-4	TGTGCCAGCAGTTCAATCACAGGGGACATTCAGTACTTC	CASSSITGDIQYF
.	once	TRBV12-3/TRBV12-4	TRBJ2-7	TGTGCCAGCAGTAGGGGACATAGCTCCTACGAGCAGTACTTC	CASSRGHSSYEQYF
.	.	TRBV5-3	TRBJ2-5	TGTGCCAGCAGCTTGGAACGAGCGCAGCAGTACTTC	CASSLERAQQYF
.	.	TRBV28	TRBJ2-7	TGTGCCAGCAGTTCCTCGGGACTCTATTCCTACGAGCAGTACTTC	CASSSSGLYSYEQYF
.	many	TRBV11-3	TRBJ2-1	TGTGCCAGCAGCCCCCGATCGTGGCCTAGTAGCCCCAATGAGCAGTTCTTC	CASSPRSWPSSPNEQFF
TRBD1	few	TRBV7-9	TRBJ2-5	TGTGCCAGCAGCTTAGCCGGGACAGACGAGACCCAGTACTTC	CASSLAGTDETQYF
.	many	TRBV14	TRBJ1-1	TGTGCCAGCAGCCAAGTCCGCCAGGAGTCTACTGAAGCTTTCTTT	CASSQVRQESTEAFF
TRBD1	few	TRBV7-3	TRBJ1-1	TGTGCCAGCAGCCGAGGACAGGGGGGTACTGAAGCTTTCTTT	CASSRGQGGTEAFF
TRBD1	many	TRBV6-6	TRBJ1-1	TGTGCCAGCAGTTACCGACAGGGAGAAGCTTTCTTT	CASSYRQGEAFF
TRBD1	many	TRBV11-2	TRBJ2-7	TGTGCCAGCAGCTCCGGGACAGGGAATTACGAGCAGTACTTC	CASSSGTGNYEQYF
.	few	TRBV7-2	TRBJ2-2	TGTGCCAGCAGCTTAGCGATCGCCGGGGAGCTGTTTTTT	CASSLAIAGELFF
.	.	TRBV19	TRBJ1-1	TGTGCCAGTAGTGGGACCCTCGGGACTGAAGCTTTCTTT	CASSGTLGTEAFF
.	.	TRBV4-3	TRBJ2-5	TGCGCCAGCAGCCGCTACCTGTTCCAAGAGACCCAGTACTTC	CASSRYLFQETQYF
.	many	TRBV11-1	TRBJ2-2	TGTGCCAGCAGCCGCCCCGGCCGGGAGCTGTTTTTT	CASSRPGRELFF
.	few	TRBV28	TRBJ1-1	TGTGCCAGCAGTTTATCGGCAGGAACCATGAACACTGAAGCTTTCTTT	CASSLSAGTMNTEAFF
.	few	TRBV24-1	TRBJ2-1	TGTGCCACCAGGAAGGGAGCCAGGGATGAGCAGTTCTTC	CATRKGARDEQFF
TRBD2	.	TRBV11-3	TRBJ2-3	TGTGCCAGCAGCCCGGGACTAGCGGATTCAGATACGCAGTATTTT	CASSPGLADSDTQYF
.	many	TRBV3-1	TRBJ2-1	TGTGCCAGCAGCCAAGATCTGAGGCTCTACAATGAGCAGTTCTTC	CASSQDLRLYNEQFF
.	.	TRBV11-2	TRBJ1-5	TGTGCCAGCAGCTTAGACCGCGAGCCTCGGCCCCAGCATTTT	CASSLDREPRPQHF
TRBD2	many	TRBV7-3	TRBJ2-5	TGTGCCAGCAGTCTACGGGGACTAGCGGGATTCAATGAGCAGTACTTC	CASSLRGLAGFNEQYF
.	.	TRBV5-4	TRBJ2-7	TGTGCCAGCAGCTTGGAACAGGGCGGATACAATGAGCAGTACTTC	CASSLEQGGYNEQYF
.	.	TRBV6-5	TRBJ2-5	TGTGCCAGCAGTGAAGAAGGTCCCCAGATCAGGGGTGAGACCCAGTACTTC	CASSEEGPQIRGETQYF
.	.	TRBV28	TRBJ2-3	TGTGCCAGCAGCACGGACCAAAGGACAGATACGCAGTATTTT	CASSTDQRTDTQYF
TRBD1	.	TRBV6-1	TRBJ2-5	TGTGCCAGTCGGACAGGGGGCGAAGAGACCCAGTACTTC	CASRTGGEETQYF
.	few	TRBV7-6	TRBJ2-1	TGTGCCAGCAGCTTAGTCCTTACTCACCTCGACAATGAGCAGTTCTTC	CASSLVLTHLDNEQFF
TRBD1	medium-sized	TRBV12-3/TRBV12-4	TRBJ2-3	TGTGCCAGCACCCGCCCCGGGACAGGGGTTGCAGATACGCAGTATTTT	CASTRPGTGVADTQYF
.	few	TRBV7-9	TRBJ2-1	TGTGCCAGCAGCTTGAGCGACTCAAACAATGAGCAGTTCTTC	CASSLSDSNNEQFF
.	.	TRBV7-3	TRBJ1-1	TGTGCCAGAACCCGACGCGGGGTAACAGAAGCTTTCTTT	CARTRRGVTEAFF
.	.	TRBV11-2	TRBJ2-5	TGTGCCAGCAGCGGAGGGCCAGAACCTCAAGAGACCCAGTACTTC	CASSGGPEPQETQYF